These 18 T cell receptor beta chains share one sample of origin, sequenced in a study of beta chain features in type 1 diabetes. Reverse transcribing all isolated RNA meant expressed TCRB transcripts were sequenced. Measured with immunoSEQ multiplex PCR; TCRdb has only the in-frame clones, and not every one. The data contain 500,000 to 800,000 clones, around 11% of them seen just once; the ten biggest clones take up around 0.12%. No antigen is known for these receptors. Overall study findings and caveats: Patients with Type 1 diabetes showed moderately but significantly shorter TCRB CDR3s in all four CD4+ subsets.

Sequenced: naive CD4+ T cells from blood. The origin of the receptors is a man aged 25 to 40 with type 1 diabetes.

This clone occurred a few times. The rearrangement links TRBV7-6 to TRBJ2-6; weak D call: TRBD2 (5 bases). Germline values: CDR1 SGHVS, CDR2 FNYEAQ. Trimming removed 7 bases from V and 4 bases from J, with 11 bases in between. This CDR3 is 14 amino acids long. CDR3 loop: CASTPGSGANVLTF. Written as DNA, the CDR3 is TGTGCCAGCACGCCGGGGTCCGGGGCCAACGTCCTGACTTTC.

The chain has TRBV7-2 and TRBJ1-1; D gene ambiguous. CDR1 and CDR2 from the germline V gene are SGHTA and FQGNSA. The CDR3 consists of 13 residues. Between the trimmed V and J ends, which lost 1 base and 7 bases, there was a span of 10 bases. The CDR3 loop reads CASSLVGGFEAFF. CDR3 nucleotides: TGTGCCAGCAGCTTAGTCGGCGGCTTTGAAGCTTTCTTT. Combining the CDR3 with reference TRBV7-2 and TRBJ1-1 gives the whole variable domain GAGVSQSPSNKVTEKGKDVELRCDPISGHTALYWYRQSLGQGLEFLIYFQGNSAPDKSGLPSDRFSAERTGGSVSTLTIQRTQQEDSAVYLCASSLVGGFEAFFGQGTRLTVV.

The chain joins TRBV7-2 to TRBJ2-3; 10 bases fit TRBD1. Germline CDR1 and CDR2: SGHTA and FQGNSA. CDR3 length: 15 amino acids. The ends lost 3 bases at V and 4 bases at J; junction bases unmatched: 4. The CDR3 coding sequence is TGTGCCAGCAGCTTGGGACAGGGGACCTCAGATACGCAGTATTTT. Its protein product is CASSLGQGTSDTQYF. Looking up the rest from reference TRBV7-2 and TRBJ2-3 gives the full variable domain: GAGVSQSPSNKVTEKGKDVELRCDPISGHTALYWYRQSLGQGLEFLIYFQGNSAPDKSGLPSDRFSAERTGGSVSTLTIQRTQQEDSAVYLCASSLGQGTSDTQYFGPGTRLTVL.

The chain recombines TRBV6-1 with TRBJ1-2, with D unresolved. Trimming stripped 5 bases from V and 0 bases from J, with 4 bases between. Germline values: CDR1 MNHNS, CDR2 SASEGT. The CDR3 is 12 residues long. As DNA, the CDR3 is TGTGCCAGCAGTAATACTAACTATGGCTACACCTTC. This codes for CASSNTNYGYTF.

The gene calls are TRBV4-2 and TRBJ2-1; 11 positions match TRBD2. This CDR3 comprises 17 residues. Germline-derived CDR1 and CDR2 are LGHNA and YNFKEQ. J lost 1 base, V lost 4 bases, and 6 bases had no gene match. The CDR3 sequence is CASSPRLAGSSYNEQFF. For the CDR3, the DNA is TGTGCCAGCAGCCCCCGACTAGCGGGGTCGTCCTACAATGAGCAGTTCTTC.

This clone was counted between two and nine times. V is TRBV13 and J is TRBJ1-6; possibly TRBD1 for D (5 bases). Trimming took 4 bases from V and 0 from J, leaving 13 bases between them. Germline loops: CDR1 PRHDT, CDR2 FYEKMQ (reference sequence). This CDR3 has 17 residues. The CDR3 nucleotides read TGTGCCAGCAGCTCGATGAAGGGGAGCTCCTATAATTCACCCCTCCACTTT. Its translation: CASSSMKGSSYNSPLHF.

The V and J genes are TRBV7-2 and TRBJ2-1, with 8 bases aligning to TRBD2. Germline CDR1 reads SGHTA; CDR2 reads FQGNSA. The CDR3 covers 16 residues. The ends lost 3 bases at V and 2 bases at J; junction bases unmatched: 6. The CDR3 coding sequence is TGTGCCAGCAGCTTGTCGGGTAGCGGGGCCTACAATGAGCAGTTCTTC. Encoded protein: CASSLSGSGAYNEQFF. Full variable domain (remainder filled in from reference TRBV7-2 and TRBJ2-1): GAGVSQSPSNKVTEKGKDVELRCDPISGHTALYWYRQSLGQGLEFLIYFQGNSAPDKSGLPSDRFSAERTGGSVSTLTIQRTQQEDSAVYLCASSLSGSGAYNEQFFGPGTRLTVL.

This clone was seen only a few times. The chain combines TRBV20-1 with TRBJ1-5; the D is unclear. Trimming left V 3 bases short and J 4 bases short, with 4 bases between. CDR1 DFQATT and CDR2 SNEGSKA come from the germline V gene (reference sequence). This CDR3 is built from 11 residues. CDR3 nucleotides: TGCAGTGCTAGTACGAATCAGCCCCAGCATTTT. Its translation: CSASTNQPQHF.

The CDR3 loop is CASSNQGKNEQYF. Written as DNA, the CDR3 is TGTGCCAGTAGTAACCAGGGTAAGAACGAGCAGTACTTC. V usage is TRBV19 and J usage is TRBJ2-7, with D possibly being TRBD1 (5 bases). The CDR3 runs 13 residues. The V end was cut by 4 bases, the J end by 5 bases, with 12 bases between. Germline-derived CDR1 and CDR2 are LNHDA and SQIVND (reference sequence).

This clone was seen a few times. The chain employs TRBV9 and TRBJ2-3, with 7 nucleotides matching TRBD1. The CDR3 contains 15 residues. Looked up from germline, CDR1 is SGDLS and CDR2 is YYNGEE. The J segment lost 0 bases and the V segment lost 4 bases, leaving 5 bases of the junction unmatched. The CDR3 nucleotides are TGTGCCAGCAGCTCACGACAGGGCAGCACAGATACGCAGTATTTT. This translates into CASSSRQGSTDTQYF.

This chain connects TRBV7-2 to TRBJ2-2; D gene ambiguous. Deletions cut 5 bases from V and 5 bases from J, with 15 bases between. This CDR3 is 15 amino acids long. Germline V CDR1 and CDR2: SGHTA, FQGNSA. CDR3 DNA sequence: TGTGCCAGCAGCCCGATGCTCTCGAGGACCGGGGAGCTGTTTTTT. Translating it yields CASSPMLSRTGELFF.

This clone was seen more than once but under ten times. This rearrangement joins TRBV29-1 to TRBJ2-3; 8 nucleotides align to TRBD2. Germline V gene data show CDR1 as SQVTM and CDR2 as ANQGSEA. J gave up 5 bases and V 7 bases, and 8 bases lay outside the gene matches. The length of the CDR3 is 13 residues. CDR3 nucleotides: TGCAGCGGACGACGAACTAGCGGAGATACGCAGTATTTT. Amino acid sequence: CSGRRTSGDTQYF.

This clone was seen a few times. V is TRBV9 and J is TRBJ1-3, with a possible D match to TRBD1 (5 bases). Trimming stripped 2 bases from V and 2 bases from J, with 11 bases between. This CDR3 comprises 15 residues. Germline V gene lookup returns CDR1 SGDLS and CDR2 YYNGEE. The CDR3 protein is CASSVIGQPGNTIYF. The CDR3 nucleotides are TGTGCCAGCAGCGTGATTGGACAACCTGGAAACACCATATATTTT.

This clone was seen more than once but under ten times. CDR3 nucleotide sequence: TGTGCCAGCAGCTTGCCCGACAGGCTTCCCGAGCAGTACTTC. This gives the protein CASSLPDRLPEQYF. The rearrangement joins TRBV5-6 to TRBJ2-7, with D perhaps matching TRBD1 (6 bases). This CDR3 is 14 amino acids long. CDR1 is SGHDT, CDR2 YYEEEE, per germline. Trimming cost V 1 base and J 6 bases, with 14 bases left between them.

The chain has TRBV28 and TRBJ1-5; the D is unclear. With 2 bases removed from V and 0 bases from J, the gap between germline ends came to 11 bases. This CDR3 region has 16 residues. CDR1 MDHEN and CDR2 SYDVKM come from the germline V gene. CDR3 in amino acids: CASSLRYGSSNQPQHF. The CDR3 region has the DNA TGTGCCAGCAGTTTACGATACGGGTCTAGCAATCAGCCCCAGCATTTT.

This rearrangement joins TRBV5-4 to TRBJ1-4; D is perhaps TRBD1 (6 bases). Germline CDR1 and CDR2: SGHNT and YYREEE (reference sequence). Trimming took off 0 bases at V and 8 bases at J, with 11 bases between the two ends. CDR3 length: 14 residues. Here the CDR3 reads CASSLAGEEEKLFF. In nucleotides, the CDR3 is TGTGCCAGCAGCTTGGCAGGGGAGGAGGAAAAACTGTTTTTT.

This clone was detected a few times. This rearrangement joins TRBV5-1 to TRBJ1-4; D gene ambiguous. Trimming shortened V by 0 bases and J by 6 bases, and 9 bases separated the two germline ends. Germline V gene lookup returns CDR1 SGHRS and CDR2 YFSETQ. The CDR3 is 14 amino acids. For the CDR3, the DNA is TGCGCCAGCAGCTTGGCTGGACGGGATGAAAAACTGTTTTTT. Translation: CASSLAGRDEKLFF.

This clone was found a few times. The chain carries TRBV5-1 and TRBJ2-1, with 12 bases matching TRBD2. The CDR3 is 17 residues long. Germline V gene sequence: CDR1 SGHRS, CDR2 YFSETQ. Germline trimming cut 0 bases from V and 7 bases from J; bases unmatched to any gene: 8. CDR3 DNA sequence: TGCGCCAGCAGCTTGGTCCCTAGCGGGGGGGCCATGAATGAGCAGTTCTTC. It is translated as CASSLVPSGGAMNEQFF.